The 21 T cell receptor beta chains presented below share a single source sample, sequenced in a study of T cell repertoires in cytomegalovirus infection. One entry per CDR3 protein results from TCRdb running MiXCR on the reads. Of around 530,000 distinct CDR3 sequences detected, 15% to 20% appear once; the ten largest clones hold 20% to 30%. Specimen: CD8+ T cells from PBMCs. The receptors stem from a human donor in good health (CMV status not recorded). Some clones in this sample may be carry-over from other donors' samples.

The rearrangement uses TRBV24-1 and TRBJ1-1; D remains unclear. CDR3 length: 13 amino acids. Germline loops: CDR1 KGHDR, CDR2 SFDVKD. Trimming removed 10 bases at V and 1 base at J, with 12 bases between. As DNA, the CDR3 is TGTGCCACAAGAGGTTCGGGGAACACTGAAGCTTTCTTT. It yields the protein CATRGSGNTEAFF.

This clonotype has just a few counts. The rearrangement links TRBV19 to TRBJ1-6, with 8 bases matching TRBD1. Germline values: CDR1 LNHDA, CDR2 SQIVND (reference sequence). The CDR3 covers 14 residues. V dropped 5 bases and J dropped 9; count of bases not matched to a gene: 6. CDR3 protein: CASSAGQGVSPLHF. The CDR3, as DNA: TGTGCCAGTAGTGCCGGACAGGGCGTTTCACCCCTCCACTTT.

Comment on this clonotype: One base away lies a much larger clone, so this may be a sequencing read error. The CDR3 DNA sequence: TGTGCCATCAGCTTGGGTGTGTGGACTAGCGGGCTTACAGATACGCAGTATTTT. Its translation: CAISLGVWTSGLTDTQYF. This chain connects TRBV5-4 to TRBJ2-3, with TRBD2 identical over 11 bases. Germline V gives CDR1 SGHNT, CDR2 YYREEE (reference sequence). This CDR3 contains 18 residues.

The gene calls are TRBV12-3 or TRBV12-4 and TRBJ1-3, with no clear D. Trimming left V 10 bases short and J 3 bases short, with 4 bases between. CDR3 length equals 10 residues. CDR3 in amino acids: CAILGNTIYF. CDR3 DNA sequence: TGTGCCATCCTTGGAAACACCATATATTTT.

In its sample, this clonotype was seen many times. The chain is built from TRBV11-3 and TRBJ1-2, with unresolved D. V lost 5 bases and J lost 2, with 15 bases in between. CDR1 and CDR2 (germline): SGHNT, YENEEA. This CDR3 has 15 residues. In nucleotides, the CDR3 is TGTGCCAGCAGCCAAGGGCTAGGGATCAACTATGGCTACACCTTC. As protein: CASSQGLGINYGYTF.

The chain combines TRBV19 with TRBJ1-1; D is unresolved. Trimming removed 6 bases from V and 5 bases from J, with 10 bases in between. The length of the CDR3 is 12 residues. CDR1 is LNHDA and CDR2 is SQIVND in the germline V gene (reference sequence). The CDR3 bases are TGTGCCAGTAGATATGGGAGTACTGAAGCTTTCTTT. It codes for CASRYGSTEAFF.

CDR3 loop: CASSVVGGPNTGELFF. The CDR3 DNA is TGTGCCAGCAGCGTAGTCGGGGGGCCGAACACCGGGGAGCTGTTTTTT. This chain connects TRBV9 to TRBJ2-2; possibly TRBD2 for D (7 bases). V was clipped by 0 bases and J by 0 bases, with 9 bases between them. Germline-derived CDR1 and CDR2 are SGDLS and YYNGEE. This CDR3 spans 16 amino acids.

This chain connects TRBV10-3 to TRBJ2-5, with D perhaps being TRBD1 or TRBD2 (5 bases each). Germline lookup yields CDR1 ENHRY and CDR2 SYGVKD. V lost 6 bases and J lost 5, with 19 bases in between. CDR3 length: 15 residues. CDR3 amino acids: CAISFGTSEEETQYF. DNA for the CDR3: TGTGCCATCAGCTTCGGGACCTCGGAGGAGGAGACCCAGTACTTC.

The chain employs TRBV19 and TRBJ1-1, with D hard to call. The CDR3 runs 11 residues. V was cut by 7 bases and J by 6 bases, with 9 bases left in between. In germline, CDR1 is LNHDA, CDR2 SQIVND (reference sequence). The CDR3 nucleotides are TGTGCCAGTACGCCAGGTTCTGAAGCTTTCTTT. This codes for CASTPGSEAFF.

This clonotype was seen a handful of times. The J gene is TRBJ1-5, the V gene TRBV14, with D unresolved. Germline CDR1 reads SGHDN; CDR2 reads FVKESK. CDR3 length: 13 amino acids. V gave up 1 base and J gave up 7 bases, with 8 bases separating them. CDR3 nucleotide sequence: TGTGCCAGCAGCCAAGGATTGTGGCAGCCCCAGCATTTT. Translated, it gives CASSQGLWQPQHF.

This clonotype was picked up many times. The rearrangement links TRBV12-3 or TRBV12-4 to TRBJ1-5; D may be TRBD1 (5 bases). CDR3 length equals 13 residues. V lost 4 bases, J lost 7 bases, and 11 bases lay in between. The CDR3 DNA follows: TGTGCCAGCAGTTGGGGGGTGGGACAGCCCCAGCATTTT. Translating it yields CASSWGVGQPQHF.

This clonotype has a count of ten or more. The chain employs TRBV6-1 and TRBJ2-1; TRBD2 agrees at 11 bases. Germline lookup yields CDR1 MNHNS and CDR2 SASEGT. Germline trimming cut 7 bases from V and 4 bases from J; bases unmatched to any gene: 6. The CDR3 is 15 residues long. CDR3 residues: CASTGGTSGYNEQFF. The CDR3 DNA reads TGTGCCAGCACCGGGGGGACTAGCGGATACAATGAGCAGTTCTTC.

The CDR3 nucleotides read TGTGCCAGCCCAAGAGGGGCAACTAATGAAAAACTGTTTTTT. Its translation: CASPRGATNEKLFF. The rearrangement joins TRBV18 to TRBJ1-4, with D possibly TRBD1 on 5 matching bases. The V gene lost 8 bases and the J gene lost 0 bases, with 10 bases spanning the gap. The length of the CDR3 is 14 residues. The V gene's germline CDR1 is KGHSH and CDR2 LQKENI. The variable domain in full, with the rest retrieved from reference TRBV18 and TRBJ1-4, is NAGVMQNPRHLVRRRGQEARLRCSPMKGHSHVYWYRQLPEEGLKFMVYLQKENIIDESGMPKERFSAEFPKEGPSILRIQQVVRGDSAAYFCASPRGATNEKLFFGSGTQLSVL.

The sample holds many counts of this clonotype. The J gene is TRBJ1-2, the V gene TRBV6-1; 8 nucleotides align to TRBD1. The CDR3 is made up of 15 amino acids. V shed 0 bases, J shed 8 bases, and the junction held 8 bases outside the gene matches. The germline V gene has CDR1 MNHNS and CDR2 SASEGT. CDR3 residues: CASSEAPDRVYGYTF. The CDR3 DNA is TGTGCCAGCAGTGAAGCTCCGGACAGGGTGTACGGCTACACCTTC.

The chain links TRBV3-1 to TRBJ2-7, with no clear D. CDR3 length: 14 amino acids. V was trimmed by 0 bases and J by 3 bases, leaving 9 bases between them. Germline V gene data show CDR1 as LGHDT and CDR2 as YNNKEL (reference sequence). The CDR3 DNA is TGTGCCAGCAGCCAAGAAGGCGAAATCTACGAGCAGTACTTC. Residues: CASSQEGEIYEQYF.

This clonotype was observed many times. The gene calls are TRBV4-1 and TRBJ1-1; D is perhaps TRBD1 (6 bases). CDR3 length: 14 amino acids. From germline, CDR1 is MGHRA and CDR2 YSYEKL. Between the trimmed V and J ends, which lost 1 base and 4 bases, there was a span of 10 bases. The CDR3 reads CASSQVGASTEAFF. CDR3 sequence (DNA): TGCGCCAGCAGCCAAGTGGGGGCCAGCACTGAAGCTTTCTTT.

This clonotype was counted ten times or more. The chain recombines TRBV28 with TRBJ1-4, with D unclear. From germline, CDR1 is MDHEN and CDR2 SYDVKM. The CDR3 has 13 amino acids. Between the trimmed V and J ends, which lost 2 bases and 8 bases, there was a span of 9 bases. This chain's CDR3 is CASSLEGGEKLFF. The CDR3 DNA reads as TGTGCCAGCAGTTTAGAGGGAGGCGAAAAACTGTTTTTT.

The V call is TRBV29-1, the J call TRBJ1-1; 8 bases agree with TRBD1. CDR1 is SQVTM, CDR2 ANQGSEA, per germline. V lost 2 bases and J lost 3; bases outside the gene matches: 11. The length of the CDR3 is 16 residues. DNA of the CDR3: TGCAGCGTTGAATACAGGGGGTCTAGATACCACACTGAAGCTTTCTTT. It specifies CSVEYRGSRYHTEAFF.

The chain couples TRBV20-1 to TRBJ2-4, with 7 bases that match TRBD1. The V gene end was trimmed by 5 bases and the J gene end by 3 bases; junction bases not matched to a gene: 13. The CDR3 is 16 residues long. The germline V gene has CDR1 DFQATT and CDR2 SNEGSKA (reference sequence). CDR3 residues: CSAGNYRGYNKNIQYF. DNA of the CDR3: TGCAGTGCTGGAAACTACAGGGGATATAACAAAAACATTCAGTACTTC.

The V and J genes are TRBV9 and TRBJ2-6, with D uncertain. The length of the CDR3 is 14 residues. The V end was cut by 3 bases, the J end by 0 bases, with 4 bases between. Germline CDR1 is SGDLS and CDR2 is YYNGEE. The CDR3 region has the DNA TGTGCCAGCAGCGACTACTCTGGGGCCAACGTCCTGACTTTC. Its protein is CASSDYSGANVLTF.

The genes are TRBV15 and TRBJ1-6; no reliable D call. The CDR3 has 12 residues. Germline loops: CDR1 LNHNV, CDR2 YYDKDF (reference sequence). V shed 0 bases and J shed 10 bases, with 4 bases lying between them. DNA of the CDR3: TGTGCCACCAGCAGAGATGGGTCACCCCTCCACTTT. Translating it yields CATSRDGSPLHF.